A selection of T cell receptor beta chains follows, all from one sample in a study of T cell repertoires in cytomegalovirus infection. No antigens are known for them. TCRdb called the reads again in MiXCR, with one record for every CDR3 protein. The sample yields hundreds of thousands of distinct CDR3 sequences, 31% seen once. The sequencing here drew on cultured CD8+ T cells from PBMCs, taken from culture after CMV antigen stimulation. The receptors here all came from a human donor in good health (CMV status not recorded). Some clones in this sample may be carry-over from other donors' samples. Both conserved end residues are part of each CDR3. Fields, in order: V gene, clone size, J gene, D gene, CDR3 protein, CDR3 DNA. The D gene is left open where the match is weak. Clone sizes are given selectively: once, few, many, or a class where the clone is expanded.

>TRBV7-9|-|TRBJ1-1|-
CAMTEAFF
TGTGCCATGACTGAAGCTTTCTTT
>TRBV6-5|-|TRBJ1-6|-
CASSTDLKPGAGALSYNSPLHF
TGTGCCAGCAGCACTGACCTTAAACCCGGGGCGGGGGCCCTCTCCTATAATTCACCCCTCCACTTT
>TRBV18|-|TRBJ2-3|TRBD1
CTSSPQGVGTDTQYF
TGTACCAGCTCACCACAGGGGGTGGGCACAGATACGCAGTATTTT
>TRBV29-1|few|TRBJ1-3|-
CSVLFYNRDRSGNTIYF
TGCAGCGTTTTATTCTATAACAGGGACCGCTCTGGAAACACCATATATTTT
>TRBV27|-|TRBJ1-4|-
CASSLSGTYEKLFF
TGTGCCAGCAGTTTATCGGGGACATATGAAAAACTGTTTTTT
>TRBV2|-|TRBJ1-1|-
CASRAKGVLRTEAFF
TGTGCCAGCAGAGCCAAGGGAGTTTTGAGGACTGAAGCTTTCTTT
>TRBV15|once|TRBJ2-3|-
CATTAGAAFFPDTQYF
TGTGCCACCACTGCGGGGGCGGCCTTTTTCCCAGATACGCAGTATTTT
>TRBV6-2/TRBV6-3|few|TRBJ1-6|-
CASSQIGLLPLHSPLHF
TGTGCCAGCAGCCAGATCGGGCTCCTCCCGTTACATTCACCCCTCCACTTT
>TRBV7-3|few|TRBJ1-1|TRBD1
CASSLGGDRGLRVNTEAFF
TGTGCCAGCAGCTTAGGAGGGGACAGGGGGCTTCGGGTGAACACTGAAGCTTTCTTT
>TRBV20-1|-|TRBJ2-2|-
CSARDSGNGELFF
TGCAGTGCTAGAGATTCGGGAAACGGGGAGCTGTTTTTT
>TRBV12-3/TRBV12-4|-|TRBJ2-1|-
CASSPLGTVAYNEQFF
TGTGCCAGCAGTCCCCTCGGGACGGTGGCCTACAATGAGCAGTTCTTC
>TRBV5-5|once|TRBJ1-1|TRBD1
CASSLYVTGGPEAFF
TGTGCCAGCAGCTTGTATGTGACAGGGGGCCCTGAAGCTTTCTTT
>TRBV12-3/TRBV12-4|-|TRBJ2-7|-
CASSSSNYEQYF
TGTGCCAGCAGTTCCTCGAATTACGAGCAGTACTTC
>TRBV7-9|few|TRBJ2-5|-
CASSIGKPETQYF
TGTGCCAGCAGCATAGGGAAACCAGAGACCCAGTACTTC
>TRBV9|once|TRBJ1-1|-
CASSAAYQGEAFF
TGTGCCAGCAGCGCGGCCTACCAGGGGGAAGCTTTCTTT
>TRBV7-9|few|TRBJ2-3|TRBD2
CASGRDPDTQYF
TGTGCCAGCGGGAGGGACCCAGATACGCAGTATTTT
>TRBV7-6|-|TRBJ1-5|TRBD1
CASSSRSGQDNQPQHF
TGTGCCAGCAGCTCCCGGTCGGGACAGGACAATCAGCCCCAGCATTTT
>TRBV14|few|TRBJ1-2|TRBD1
CASSLFRTGGRDGYTF
TGTGCCAGCAGCCTATTCCGGACAGGGGGAAGGGATGGCTACACCTTC
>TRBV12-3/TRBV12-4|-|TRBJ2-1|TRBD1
CASSPGTGSGQFF
TGTGCCAGCAGCCCCGGGACAGGGAGCGGGCAGTTCTTC
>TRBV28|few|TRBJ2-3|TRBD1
CASYSGGREITDTQYF
TGTGCCAGCTATTCAGGGGGCCGTGAGATCACAGATACGCAGTATTTT
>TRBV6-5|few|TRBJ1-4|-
CASSNTGALALFF
TGTGCCAGCAGTAACACCGGGGCCCTTGCACTGTTTTTT
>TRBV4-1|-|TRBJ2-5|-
CASSQGPISETQYF
TGCGCCAGCAGCCAAGGACCGATTTCGGAGACCCAGTACTTC
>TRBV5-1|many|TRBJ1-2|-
CASSSQRGRSYGYTF
TGCGCCAGCAGCTCGCAACGGGGGAGATCCTATGGCTACACCTTC
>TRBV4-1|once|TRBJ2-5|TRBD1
CASSHWDRQETQYF
TGCGCCAGCAGCCACTGGGACAGGCAAGAGACCCAGTACTTC
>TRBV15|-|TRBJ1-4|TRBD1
CATSGGQVGRKLFF
TGTGCCACCAGCGGAGGACAGGTCGGACGAAAACTGTTTTTT
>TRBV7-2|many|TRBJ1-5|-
CASSSRGGFDQPQHF
TGTGCCAGCAGCTCGAGGGGGGGATTTGATCAGCCCCAGCATTTT
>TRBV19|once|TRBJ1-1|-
CASSTLTNTEAFF
TGTGCCAGTAGTACCCTCACGAACACTGAAGCTTTCTTT
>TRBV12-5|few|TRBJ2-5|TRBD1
CASGSTGEEEEETQYF
TGTGCTAGTGGTTCTACAGGGGAAGAGGAAGAAGAGACCCAGTACTTC
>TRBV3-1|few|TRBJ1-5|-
CASSPDLGGPNQPQHF
TGTGCCAGCAGCCCTGATTTGGGGGGACCCAATCAGCCCCAGCATTTT
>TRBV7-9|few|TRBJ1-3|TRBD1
CASSLPGGNGNTIYF
TGTGCCAGCAGCTTACCAGGGGGAAACGGAAACACCATATATTTT
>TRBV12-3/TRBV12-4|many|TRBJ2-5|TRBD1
CASSLGDRAVAQYF
TGTGCCAGCAGTTTAGGCGACAGGGCGGTAGCCCAGTACTTC
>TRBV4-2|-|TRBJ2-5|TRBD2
CASSQDRAAGVSNQETQYF
TGTGCCAGCAGCCAAGATAGGGCAGCGGGGGTTTCTAACCAAGAGACCCAGTACTTC